One TCR beta chain is described in this entry. This sample was included in a study of CD8 T cells in Susac syndrome. The V gene's germline CDR1 is MNHEY and CDR2 SVGAGI. The V segment lost 0 bases and the J segment 0 bases; nucleotides outside the gene matches: 6. The CDR3 extends over 17 amino acids. Random hexamers were used to reverse transcribe an amount of roughly 0.5 to 1 ug RNA. By means of immunoSEQ multiplex PCR, TCR beta CDR3 spanning 54 Vbeta and 13 Jbeta underwent amplification. Each CDR3 protein gets one entry after TCRdb re-called the immunoSEQ multiplex PCR reads with MiXCR. The sample has hundreds of thousands of distinct CDR3 sequences, about 94% seen once.

Specimen: CD4+ T cells from PBMCs. The gene calls are TRBV6-5 and TRBJ1-1; 8 nucleotides agree with TRBD1. The origin of this receptor is a human donor with Susac syndrome. The CDR3 DNA reads as TGTGCCAGCAGTTACTCTGGACAGGGCGGGATGAACACTGAAGCTTTCTTT. Its translation: CASSYSGQGGMNTEAFF.